This TCR beta chain was sequenced during a study of T cell repertoires in cytomegalovirus infection. The wider study: Peptides in the study included HLA-C-restricted and HLA-B-restricted CMV epitopes. In public TCR beta signatures, there were indications of both CMV infection and matching HLA type.

Study-level results: HLA-C-restricted, CMV-specific TCR beta clonotypes were dominant ex vivo. The study identified carriers of CMV plus the relevant HLA from cumulative public TCR beta family frequency.

This clonotype came up a few times. The target antigen is unknown. CDR3 length equals 16 residues. V lost 2 bases and J lost 3; bases outside the gene matches: 7. CDR1 is MNHEY, CDR2 SMNVEV, per germline (reference sequence). TCRdb passed the reads through MiXCR, listing each CDR3 protein once. This sample yields about 330,000 distinct CDR3 sequences, of which 34% are seen a single time; less than 15% belongs to the top ten. The V call is TRBV27, the J call TRBJ2-3; 8 bases align to TRBD2. The TCR was taken from a human donor in good health (CMV status not recorded). Some clones in this sample may be carry-over from other donors' samples. The specimen was cultured PBMCs, collected from culture after CMV antigen stimulation. The CDR3 spells CASSLTGSGSTDTQYF. CDR3 nucleotides: TGTGCCAGCAGTTTAACGGGGAGCGGGAGTACAGATACGCAGTATTTT.